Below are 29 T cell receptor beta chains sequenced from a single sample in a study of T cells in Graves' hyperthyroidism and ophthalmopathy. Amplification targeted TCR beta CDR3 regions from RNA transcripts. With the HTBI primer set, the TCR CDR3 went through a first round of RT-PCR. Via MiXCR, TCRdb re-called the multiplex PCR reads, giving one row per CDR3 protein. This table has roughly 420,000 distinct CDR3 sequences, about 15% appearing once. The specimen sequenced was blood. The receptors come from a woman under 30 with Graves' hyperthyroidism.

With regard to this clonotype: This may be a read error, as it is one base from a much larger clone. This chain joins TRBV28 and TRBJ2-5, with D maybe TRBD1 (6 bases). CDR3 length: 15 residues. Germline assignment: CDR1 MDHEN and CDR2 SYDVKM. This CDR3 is CANSLSDRALETQYF. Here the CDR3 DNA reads TGTGCCAACAGTTTATCGGACAGAGCATTAGAGACCCAGTACTTC. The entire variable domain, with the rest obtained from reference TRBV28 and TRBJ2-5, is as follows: DVKVTQSSRYLVKRTGEKVFLECVQDMDHENMFWYRQDPGLGLRLIYFSYDVKMKEKGDIPEGYSVSREKKERFSLILESASTNQTSMYLCANSLSDRALETQYFGPGTRLLVL.

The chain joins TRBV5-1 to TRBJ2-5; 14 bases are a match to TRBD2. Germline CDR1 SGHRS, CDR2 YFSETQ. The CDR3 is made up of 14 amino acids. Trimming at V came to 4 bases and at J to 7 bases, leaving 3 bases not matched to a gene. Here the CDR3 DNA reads TGCGCCAGCAGCGAGGGGACTAGCGGGGGGACCCAGTACTTC. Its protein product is CASSEGTSGGTQYF.

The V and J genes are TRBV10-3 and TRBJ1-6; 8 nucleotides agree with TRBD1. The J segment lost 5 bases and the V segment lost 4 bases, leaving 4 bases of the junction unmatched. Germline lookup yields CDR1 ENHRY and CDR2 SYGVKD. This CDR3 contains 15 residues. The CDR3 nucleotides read TGTGCCATCAGTGTCGAGACAGGGGATAATTCACCCCTCCACTTT. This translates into CAISVETGDNSPLHF.

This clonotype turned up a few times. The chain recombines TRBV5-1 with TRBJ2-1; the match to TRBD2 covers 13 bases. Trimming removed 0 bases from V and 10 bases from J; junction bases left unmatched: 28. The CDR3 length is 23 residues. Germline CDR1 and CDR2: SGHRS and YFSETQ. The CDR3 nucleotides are TGCGCCAGCAGCTTGGTGCCGGCACTCGAGCTGACTAGCGGGAGGCCTTGGGAACAAGAGCAGTTCTTC. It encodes CASSLVPALELTSGRPWEQEQFF.

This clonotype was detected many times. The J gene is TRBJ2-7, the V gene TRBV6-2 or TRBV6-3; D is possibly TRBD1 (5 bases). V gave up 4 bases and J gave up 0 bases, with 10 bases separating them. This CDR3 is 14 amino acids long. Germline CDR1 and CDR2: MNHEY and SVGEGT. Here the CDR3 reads CASSFDRSSYEQYF. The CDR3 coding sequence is TGTGCCAGCAGTTTTGACAGAAGCTCCTACGAGCAGTACTTC.

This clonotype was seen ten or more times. The DNA of the CDR3 is TGTGCCAGCAGCTACAGGGGGACGACTAATCAGCCCCAGCATTTT. Its translation is CASSYRGTTNQPQHF. The V call is TRBV27, the J call TRBJ1-5, with 8 positions matching TRBD1. The CDR3 length is 15 residues. Germline lookup yields CDR1 MNHEY and CDR2 SMNVEV (reference sequence). V gave up 6 bases and J gave up 4 bases; unmatched junction bases: 8.

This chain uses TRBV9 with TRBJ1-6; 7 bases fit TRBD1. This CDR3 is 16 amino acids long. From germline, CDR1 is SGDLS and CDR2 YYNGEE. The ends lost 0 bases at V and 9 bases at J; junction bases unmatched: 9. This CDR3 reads CASSVGARQGISPLHF. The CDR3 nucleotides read TGTGCCAGCAGCGTAGGCGCTAGACAGGGAATTTCACCCCTCCACTTT.

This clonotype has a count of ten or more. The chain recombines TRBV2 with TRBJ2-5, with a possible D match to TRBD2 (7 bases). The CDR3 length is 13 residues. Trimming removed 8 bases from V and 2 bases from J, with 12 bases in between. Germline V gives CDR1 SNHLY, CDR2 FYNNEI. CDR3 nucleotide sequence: TGTGCCAGCTTGGGGGGGCGTCAAGAGACCCAGTACTTC. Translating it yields CASLGGRQETQYF. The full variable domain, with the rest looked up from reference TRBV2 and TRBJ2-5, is EPEVTQTPSHQVTQMGQEVILRCVPISNHLYFYWYRQILGQKVEFLVSFYNNEISEKSEIFDDQFSVERPDGSNFTLKIRSTKLEDSAMYFCASLGGRQETQYFGPGTRLLVL.

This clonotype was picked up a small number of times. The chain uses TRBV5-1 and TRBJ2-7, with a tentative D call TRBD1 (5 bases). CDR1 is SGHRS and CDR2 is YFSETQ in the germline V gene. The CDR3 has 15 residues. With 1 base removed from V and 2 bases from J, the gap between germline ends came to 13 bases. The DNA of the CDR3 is TGCGCCAGCAGCTTGATCGGTGGGGCAGCCTACGAGCAGTACTTC. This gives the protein CASSLIGGAAYEQYF.

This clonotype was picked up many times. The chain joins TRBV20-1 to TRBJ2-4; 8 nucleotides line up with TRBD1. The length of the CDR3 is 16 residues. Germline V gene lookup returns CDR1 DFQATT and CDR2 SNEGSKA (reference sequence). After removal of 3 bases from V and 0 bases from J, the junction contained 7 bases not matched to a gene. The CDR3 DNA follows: TGCAGTGCTAGTTCGCAGGGGGCTGTAGCCAAAAACATTCAGTACTTC. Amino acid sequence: CSASSQGAVAKNIQYF.

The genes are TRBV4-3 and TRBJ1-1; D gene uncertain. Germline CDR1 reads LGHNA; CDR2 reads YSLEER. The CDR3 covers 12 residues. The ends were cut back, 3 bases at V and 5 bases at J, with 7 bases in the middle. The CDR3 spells CASSHGWTEAFF. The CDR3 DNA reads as TGCGCCAGCAGCCATGGTTGGACTGAAGCTTTCTTT.

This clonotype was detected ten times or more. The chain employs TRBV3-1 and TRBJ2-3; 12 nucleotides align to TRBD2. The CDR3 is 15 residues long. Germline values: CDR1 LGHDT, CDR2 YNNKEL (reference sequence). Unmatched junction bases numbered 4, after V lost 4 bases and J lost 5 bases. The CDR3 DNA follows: TGTGCCAGCAGCCGGACTAGCGGGGCGGGAGATACGCAGTATTTT. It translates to CASSRTSGAGDTQYF.

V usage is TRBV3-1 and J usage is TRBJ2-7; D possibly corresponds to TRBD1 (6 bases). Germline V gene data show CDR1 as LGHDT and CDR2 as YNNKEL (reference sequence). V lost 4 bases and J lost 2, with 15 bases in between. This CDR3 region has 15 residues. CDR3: CASSPTRQATYEQYF. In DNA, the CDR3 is TGTGCCAGCAGCCCAACTCGACAGGCCACCTACGAGCAGTACTTC.

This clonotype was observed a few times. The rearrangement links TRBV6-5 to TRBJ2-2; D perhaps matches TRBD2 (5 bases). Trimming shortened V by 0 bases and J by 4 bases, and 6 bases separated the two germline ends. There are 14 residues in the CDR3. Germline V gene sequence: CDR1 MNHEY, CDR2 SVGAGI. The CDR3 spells CASSYSRVTGELFF. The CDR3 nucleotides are TGTGCCAGCAGTTACTCGAGGGTCACCGGGGAGCTGTTTTTT.

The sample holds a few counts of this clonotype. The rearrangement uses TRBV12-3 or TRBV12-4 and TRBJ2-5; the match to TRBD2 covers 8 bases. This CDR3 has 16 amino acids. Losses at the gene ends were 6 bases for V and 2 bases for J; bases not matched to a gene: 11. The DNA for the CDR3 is TGTGCCAGCAGCCCCGGGTTGCGGGGGGATCAAGAGACCCAGTACTTC. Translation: CASSPGLRGDQETQYF.

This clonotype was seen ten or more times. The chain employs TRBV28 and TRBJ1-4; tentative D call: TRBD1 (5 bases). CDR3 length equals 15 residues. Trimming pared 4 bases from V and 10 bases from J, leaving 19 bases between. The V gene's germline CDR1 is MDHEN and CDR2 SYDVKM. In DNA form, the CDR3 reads TGTGCCAGCAGTTACCAGGACAACATTCGACGAAAACTGTTTTTT. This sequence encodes CASSYQDNIRRKLFF.

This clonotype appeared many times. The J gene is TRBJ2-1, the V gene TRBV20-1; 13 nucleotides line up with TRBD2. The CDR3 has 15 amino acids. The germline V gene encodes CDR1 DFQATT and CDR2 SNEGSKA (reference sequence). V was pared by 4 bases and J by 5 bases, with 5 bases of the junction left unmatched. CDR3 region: CSATGTSGVHNEQFF. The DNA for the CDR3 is TGCAGTGCTACCGGGACTAGCGGGGTCCACAATGAGCAGTTCTTC.

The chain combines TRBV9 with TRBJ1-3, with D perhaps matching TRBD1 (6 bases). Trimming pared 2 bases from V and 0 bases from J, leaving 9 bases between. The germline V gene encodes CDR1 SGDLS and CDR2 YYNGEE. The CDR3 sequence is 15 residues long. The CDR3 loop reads CASSVSDSSGNTIYF. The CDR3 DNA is TGTGCCAGCAGCGTCTCGGACAGCTCTGGAAACACCATATATTTT. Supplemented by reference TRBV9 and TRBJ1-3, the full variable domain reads DSGVTQTPKHLITATGQRVTLRCSPRSGDLSVYWYQQSLDQGLQFLIQYYNGEERAKGNILERFSAQQFPDLHSELNLSSLELGDSALYFCASSVSDSSGNTIYFGEGSWLTVV.

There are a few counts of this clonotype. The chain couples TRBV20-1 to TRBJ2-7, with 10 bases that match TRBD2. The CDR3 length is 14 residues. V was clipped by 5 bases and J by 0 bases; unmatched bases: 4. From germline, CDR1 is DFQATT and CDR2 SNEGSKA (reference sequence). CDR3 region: CSAYRTSGSYEQYF. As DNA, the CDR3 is TGCAGTGCTTACAGGACTAGCGGCTCCTACGAGCAGTACTTC.

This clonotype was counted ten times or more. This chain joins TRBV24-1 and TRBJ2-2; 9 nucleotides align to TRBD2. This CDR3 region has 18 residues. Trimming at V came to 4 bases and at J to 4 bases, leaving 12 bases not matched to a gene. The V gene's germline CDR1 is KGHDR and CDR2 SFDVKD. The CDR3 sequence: CATSDLGLAGRGTGELFF. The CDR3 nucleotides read TGTGCCACCAGTGACTTGGGCCTAGCGGGGCGGGGCACCGGGGAGCTGTTTTTT.

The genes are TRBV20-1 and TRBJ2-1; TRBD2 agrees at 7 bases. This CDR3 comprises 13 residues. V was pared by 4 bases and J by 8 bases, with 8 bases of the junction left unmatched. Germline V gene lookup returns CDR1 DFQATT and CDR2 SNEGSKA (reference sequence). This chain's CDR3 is CSATRLAGHEQFF. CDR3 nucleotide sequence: TGCAGTGCTACCAGACTAGCCGGCCATGAGCAGTTCTTC.

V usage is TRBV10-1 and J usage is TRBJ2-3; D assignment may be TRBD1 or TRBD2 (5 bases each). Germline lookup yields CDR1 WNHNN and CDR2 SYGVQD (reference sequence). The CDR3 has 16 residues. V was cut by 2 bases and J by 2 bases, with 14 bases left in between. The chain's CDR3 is CASSERDLDSTDTQYF. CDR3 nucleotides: TGCGCCAGCAGTGAGCGGGACCTAGACTCCACAGATACGCAGTATTTT.

The CDR3 nucleotides are TGTGCCAGCAGCACAGGGGTTCGCAATCAGCCCCAGCATTTT. Its protein is CASSTGVRNQPQHF. The chain couples TRBV27 to TRBJ1-5, with 7 positions matching TRBD1. From germline, CDR1 is MNHEY and CDR2 SMNVEV (reference sequence). The CDR3 totals 14 residues. Trimming at V came to 6 bases and at J to 2 bases, leaving 4 bases not matched to a gene.

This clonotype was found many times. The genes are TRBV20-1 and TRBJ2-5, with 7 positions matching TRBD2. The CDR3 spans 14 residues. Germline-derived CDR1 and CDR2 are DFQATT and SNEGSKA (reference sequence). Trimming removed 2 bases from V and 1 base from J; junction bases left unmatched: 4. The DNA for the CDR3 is TGCAGTGCTAGACCGCGGGAGCCCCAAGAGACCCAGTACTTC. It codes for CSARPREPQETQYF.

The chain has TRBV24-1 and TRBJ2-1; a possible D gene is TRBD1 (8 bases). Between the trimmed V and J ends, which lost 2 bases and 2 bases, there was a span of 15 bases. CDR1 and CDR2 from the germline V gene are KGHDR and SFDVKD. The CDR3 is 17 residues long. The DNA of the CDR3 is TGTGCCACCAGTGATTCCTGGACAGGGAGGGCCTACAATGAGCAGTTCTTC. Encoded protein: CATSDSWTGRAYNEQFF.

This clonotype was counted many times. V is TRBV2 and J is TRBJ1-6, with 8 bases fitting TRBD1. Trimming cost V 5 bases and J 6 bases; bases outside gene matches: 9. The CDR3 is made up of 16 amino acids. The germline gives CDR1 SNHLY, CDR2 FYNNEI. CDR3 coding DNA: TGTGCCAGCAGTCGACTACAGGGGGATCCTAATTCACCCCTCCACTTT. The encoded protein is CASSRLQGDPNSPLHF.

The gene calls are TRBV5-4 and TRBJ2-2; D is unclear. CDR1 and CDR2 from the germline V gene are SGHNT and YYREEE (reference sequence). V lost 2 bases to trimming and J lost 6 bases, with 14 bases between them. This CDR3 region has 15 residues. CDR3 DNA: TGTGCCAGCAGCTTCTATCTTTTGGTTCCCGGGGAGCTGTTTTTT. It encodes CASSFYLLVPGELFF.

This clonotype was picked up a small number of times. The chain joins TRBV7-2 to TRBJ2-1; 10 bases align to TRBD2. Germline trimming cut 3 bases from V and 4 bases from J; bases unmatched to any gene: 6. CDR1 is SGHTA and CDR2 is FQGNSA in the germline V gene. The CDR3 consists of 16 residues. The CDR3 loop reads CASSLRSGGAYNEQFF. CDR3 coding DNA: TGTGCCAGCAGCTTGAGGAGCGGGGGGGCTTACAATGAGCAGTTCTTC.

The CDR3 DNA is TGTGCCAGTAGTATATTCCGGGCATCGGGGGCCAACGTCCTGACTTTC. Translated: CASSIFRASGANVLTF. This chain links TRBV19 with TRBJ2-6, with D unclear. Germline V gene data show CDR1 as LNHDA and CDR2 as SQIVND (reference sequence). This CDR3 contains 16 residues. V lost 2 bases to trimming and J lost 4 bases, with 12 bases between them.